This T cell receptor (beta chain) was sequenced during a study of blood T cell repertoires in COVID-19. About the research overall: Collection of acute and convalescent COVID-19 samples took place in the United States, Italy and Spain. Nucleic acid was either cDNA or gDNA, and it came from T cells, B-cell-depleted T cells, or PBMCs.

The authors' processing: Estimates of nucleated cell counts were drawn from the amplification of reference gene primers. Generated by immunoSEQ multiplex PCR, the TCRdb table keeps only in-frame clones and is missing some. The DNA gave D and trimming, while V, J and clone size come from that table. The sample includes about 17,000 clones, about 90% of them seen just once. Material for sequencing was peripheral blood. The receptor was derived from a man aged 50 or older with active COVID-19.

In DNA form, the CDR3 reads TGCAGCGTTGAAGATCTCGGGACTAGTCAGTTCTTC. Translated: CSVEDLGTSQFF. V is TRBV29-1 and J is TRBJ2-1, with 8 bases fitting TRBD2. The CDR3 consists of 12 residues. V shed 0 bases and J 13 bases; nucleotides not matched to a gene: 5. CDR1 SQVTM and CDR2 ANQGSEA come from the germline V gene.